This T cell receptor (beta chain) was identified in a study of T cell responses to AZD1222 COVID-19 vaccine. The assay was immunoSEQ multiplex PCR, and TCRdb's table has in-frame clones only and misses some. Of 45,000 to 55,000 clones in the sample, 65% to 80% were seen once. This clone is labeled as medium-sized. The antigen remains undetermined. Study-level results: Vaccine-associated CD4 TCRs ranged over spike, dominating at 160-218 and 743-854.

Germline V gene sequence: CDR1 SGDLS, CDR2 YYNGEE. The ends were cut back, 4 bases at V and 2 bases at J, with 18 bases in the middle. The CDR3 runs 16 residues. Here the sequenced sample was peripheral blood, taken on day 0 of MenACWY control vaccination. This chain joins TRBV9 and TRBJ2-5; the D call may be TRBD1 or TRBD2 (6 bases each). The receptor was derived from an adult in good health. The CDR3 nucleotides are TGTGCCAGCAGCACCCCCCGTGAAGGGGGGCAAGAGACCCAGTACTTC. Translating gives CASSTPREGGQETQYF. The full variable domain, its missing parts supplied by reference TRBV9 and TRBJ2-5, is DSGVTQTPKHLITATGQRVTLRCSPRSGDLSVYWYQQSLDQGLQFLIQYYNGEERAKGNILERFSAQQFPDLHSELNLSSLELGDSALYFCASSTPREGGQETQYFGPGTRLLVL.